This T cell receptor (beta chain) was found in a study of blood T cells in healthy people across ages. Alongside a J-beta primer mix, a sample-barcoded 5' primer served in a second PCR lasting 7 to 11 cycles. Each TCR beta cDNA got a 12-nucleotide random molecular identifier. TCRdb itself ran the 5' RACE reads through MiXCR, one entry per CDR3 protein. The sample has 1.4 million or so distinct CDR3 sequences, 35% to 45% seen once. The CDR3 has 13 amino acids. Germline V lookup: CDR1 DFQATT, CDR2 SNEGSKA (reference sequence). The V and J ends lost 7 bases and 11 bases, in that order; junction bases with no gene match: 16. At least 7 million PBMCs were isolated per sample. Total RNA extraction produced at least 6 micrograms (per sample) for the study.

The TCR originated in a young woman in good health. Sequencing was performed on blood. The chain is built from TRBV20-1 and TRBJ2-5, with 7 bases lining up with TRBD2. In DNA form, the CDR3 reads TGCAGTGTTCGAGCGGGGCCCTACAATGAGCAGTACTTC. Translating it yields CSVRAGPYNEQYF.